This TCR beta chain was recovered during a study of blood T cells in healthy people across ages. Together with a sample-barcoded 5' primer, a J-beta primer mix was included in a second PCR lasting roughly 6 to 12 cycles. One entry per CDR3 protein results from TCRdb running MiXCR on the 5' RACE reads. Here the sample spans 1.4 million to 1.5 million distinct CDR3 sequences, about 43% being singletons. The CDR3 consists of 13 residues. The germline V and J ends were trimmed by 5 bases and 15 bases, with 20 bases remaining between them. Germline CDR1 is SGHTA and CDR2 is FQGNSA. A few counts support this clonotype.

The receptor was derived from a woman younger than 35 in good health. Input material: blood. This chain connects TRBV7-2 to TRBJ2-4; D may be TRBD1 (5 bases). The chain's CDR3 is CASSKGSVPVWYF. The CDR3 nucleotides are TGTGCCAGCAGCAAGGGGTCTGTTCCGGTATGGTACTTC.